This T cell receptor beta chain was documented in a study of blood T cell repertoires in COVID-19. Libraries were prepared by immunoSEQ multiplex PCR; TCRdb keeps only in-frame clonotypes and omits some of them. The sample yields 350,000 or so clones, approximately 91% seen once. The CDR3 has 17 residues. The trim removed 5 bases at V and 2 bases at J, leaving 8 bases unmatched. CDR1 is SEHNR, CDR2 FQNEAQ, per germline (reference sequence). The receptor was isolated from a woman aged 30 to 39 who had been exposed to COVID-19. Specimen: PBMCs or T cells enriched from blood (not recorded which). The chain employs TRBV7-9 and TRBJ2-7; TRBD2 agrees at 14 bases. The CDR3 reads CASSKGLAGVNPYEQYF. CDR3 nucleotide sequence: TGTGCCAGCAGCAAGGGACTAGCGGGAGTGAATCCCTACGAGCAGTACTTC.